These 2 T cell receptor beta chains came from one sample sequenced in a study of identical twins (dated by TCRdb to the mid-2010s). Libraries were constructed by 5' RACE. Sequencing was performed on an Illumina HiSeq 2000. The public reads were run again by TCRdb, first through fastp at Q25 and then through MiXCR, and only productive beta chains were kept. Every entry covers one CDR3 protein and lists the most common genes and DNA from its rows. In this sample the table shows roughly 770,000 distinct CDR3 sequences, 15% to 20% of which occur a single time. The ten largest clones add up to around 13% of the sample. A further study also used this sample, focusing on T cells expressing NK-cell markers.

The sequenced sample consisted of PBMCs. The origin of the receptors is a woman younger than 30 in good health.

This chain connects TRBV29-1 to TRBJ2-2; D might be TRBD2 (5 bases). This CDR3 is built from 18 residues. Trimming shortened V by 5 bases and J by 0 bases, and 22 bases separated the two germline ends. Germline loops: CDR1 SQVTM, CDR2 ANQGSEA. The CDR3 DNA reads TGCAGCGTTATAAAAAGGCGGGCCGACTTCGCGAACACCGGGGAGCTGTTTTTT. Translated: CSVIKRRADFANTGELFF.

The sample holds a few counts of this clonotype. This chain uses TRBV20-1 with TRBJ2-5, with TRBD2 as a possible D gene (5 bases). V gave up 0 bases and J gave up 4 bases, with 6 bases separating them. The CDR3 covers 12 residues. Germline loops: CDR1 DFQATT, CDR2 SNEGSKA (reference sequence). The CDR3, as DNA: TGCAGTGCTAGAGATGAGGGAGAGACCCAGTACTTC. Protein sequence: CSARDEGETQYF.